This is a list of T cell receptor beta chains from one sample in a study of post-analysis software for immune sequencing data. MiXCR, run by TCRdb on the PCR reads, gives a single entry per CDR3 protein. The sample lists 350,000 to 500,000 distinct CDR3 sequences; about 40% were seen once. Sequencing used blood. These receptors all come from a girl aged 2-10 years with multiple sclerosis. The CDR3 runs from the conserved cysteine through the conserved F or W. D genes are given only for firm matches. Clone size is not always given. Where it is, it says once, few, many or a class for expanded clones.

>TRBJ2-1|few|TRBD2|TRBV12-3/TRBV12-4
CASRAGTSGFYEQFF
TGTGCCAGCAGGGCCGGGACTAGCGGTTTTTATGAGCAGTTCTTC
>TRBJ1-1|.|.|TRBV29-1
CSVEGRFRTEAFF
TGCAGCGTTGAAGGCAGGTTTCGAACTGAAGCTTTCTTT
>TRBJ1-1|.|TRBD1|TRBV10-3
CAIRDRTGGEAFF
TGTGCCATCAGAGACCGGACAGGCGGAGAAGCTTTCTTT
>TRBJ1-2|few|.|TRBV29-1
CSVGGNSGYTF
TGCAGCGTTGGTGGAAACTCTGGCTACACCTTC
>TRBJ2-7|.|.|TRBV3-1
CASSQVAGATYEQYF
TGTGCCAGCAGCCAAGTGGCGGGGGCCACCTACGAGCAGTACTTC
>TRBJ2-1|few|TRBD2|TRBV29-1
CSVDSGRAGYEQFF
TGCAGCGTCGATAGCGGGAGGGCCGGGTATGAGCAGTTCTTC
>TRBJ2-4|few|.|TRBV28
CASSSTVLRDIQYF
TGTGCCAGCAGTTCGACGGTACTTCGGGACATTCAGTACTTC
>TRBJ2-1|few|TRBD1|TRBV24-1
CATGTGILDEQFF
TGTGCCACCGGGACAGGGATTTTGGATGAGCAGTTCTTC
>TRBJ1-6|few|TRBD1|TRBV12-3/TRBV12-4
CASRGQGTSPLHF
TGTGCCAGCAGGGGACAGGGGACTTCACCCCTCCACTTT
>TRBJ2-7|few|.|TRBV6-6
CASSSQGFRGYEQYF
TGTGCCAGCAGTTCCCAAGGTTTCCGCGGCTACGAGCAGTACTTC
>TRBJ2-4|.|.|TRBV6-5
CASSYSGTPHIQYF
TGTGCCAGCAGTTACTCGGGGACACCTCACATTCAGTACTTC
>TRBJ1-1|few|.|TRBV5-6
CASSLLEVVGLNTEAFF
TGTGCCAGCAGCTTGCTGGAGGTAGTCGGATTGAACACTGAAGCTTTCTTT
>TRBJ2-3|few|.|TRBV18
CASSPETGTDTQYF
TGTGCCAGCTCACCAGAGACAGGCACAGATACGCAGTATTTT
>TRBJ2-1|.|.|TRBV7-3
CASSLPSSNEQFF
TGTGCCAGCAGCTTACCCAGCAGCAATGAGCAGTTCTTC
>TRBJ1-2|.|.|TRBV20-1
CSAGRTYGYTF
TGCAGTGCCGGACGGACCTATGGCTACACCTTC
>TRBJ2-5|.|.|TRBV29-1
CSVEDQRWGGEETQYF
TGCAGCGTTGAAGATCAAAGGTGGGGGGGCGAAGAGACCCAGTACTTC
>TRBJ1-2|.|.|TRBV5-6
CASSPSNYGYTF
TGTGCCAGCAGCCCCTCTAACTATGGCTACACCTTC
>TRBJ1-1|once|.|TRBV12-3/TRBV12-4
CASSPGQGMNTEAFF
TGTGCCAGCAGTCCGGGTCAGGGGATGAACACTGAAGCTTTCTTT
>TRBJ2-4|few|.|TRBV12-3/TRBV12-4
CASSQGGRAKNIQYF
TGTGCCAGCAGTCAGGGTGGTAGGGCCAAAAACATTCAGTACTTC
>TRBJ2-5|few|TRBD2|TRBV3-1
CASSYGTSGGETQYF
TGTGCCAGCAGCTACGGGACTAGCGGGGGTGAGACCCAGTACTTC
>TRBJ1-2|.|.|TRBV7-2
CASSLDVPATGYTF
TGTGCCAGCAGCTTAGACGTGCCGGCGACTGGCTACACCTTC
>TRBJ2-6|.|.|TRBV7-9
CASTPRGGPGANVLTF
TGTGCCAGCACCCCAAGGGGAGGTCCTGGGGCCAACGTCCTGACTTTC
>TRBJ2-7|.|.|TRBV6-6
CASSYSAGSPYEQYF
TGTGCCAGCAGTTACTCGGCAGGCTCCCCTTACGAGCAGTACTTC
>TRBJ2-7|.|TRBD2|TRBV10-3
CAISDLAGSYEQYF
TGTGCCATCAGTGATCTAGCGGGGTCCTACGAGCAGTACTTC
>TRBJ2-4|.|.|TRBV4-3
CASSQGTARWNIQYF
TGCGCCAGCAGCCAAGGGACTGCTAGGTGGAACATTCAGTACTTC
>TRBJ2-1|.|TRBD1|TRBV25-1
CASPDRDRGLYNEQFF
TGTGCCAGCCCAGATAGGGACAGGGGTCTATACAATGAGCAGTTCTTC
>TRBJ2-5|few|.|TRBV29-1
CSVEIAKYQETQYF
TGCAGCGTTGAAATAGCGAAGTACCAAGAGACCCAGTACTTC
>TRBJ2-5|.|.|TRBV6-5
CASSYRPKRNNEQYF
TGTGCCAGCAGTTATAGACCAAAGAGGAACAATGAGCAGTACTTC
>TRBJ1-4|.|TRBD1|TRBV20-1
CSASTGTGNEKLFF
TGCAGTGCTAGCACCGGGACAGGGAATGAAAAACTGTTTTTT
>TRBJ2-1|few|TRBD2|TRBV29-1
CSVLSGAYNEQFF
TGCAGCGTTCTCAGCGGGGCGTACAATGAGCAGTTCTTC
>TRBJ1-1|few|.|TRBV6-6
CASSISRSGNTEAFF
TGTGCCAGCAGTATAAGTAGGTCGGGCAACACTGAAGCTTTCTTT
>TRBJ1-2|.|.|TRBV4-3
CASSQEFNSYGYTF
TGCGCCAGCAGCCAAGAATTTAACAGCTATGGCTACACCTTC
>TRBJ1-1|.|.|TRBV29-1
CSVLPVNTEAFF
TGCAGCGTCTTGCCAGTGAACACTGAAGCTTTCTTT
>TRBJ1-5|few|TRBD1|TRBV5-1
CASSRGTGNQPQHF
TGCGCCAGCAGTCGAGGGACAGGGAATCAGCCCCAGCATTTT
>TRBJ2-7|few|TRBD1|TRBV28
CASSLSQGSYEQYF
TGTGCCAGCAGTTTATCACAGGGGTCCTACGAGCAGTACTTC
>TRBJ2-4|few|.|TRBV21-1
CASSKAGLAKNIQYF
TGTGCCAGCAGCAAAGCGGGCCTCGCCAAAAACATTCAGTACTTC
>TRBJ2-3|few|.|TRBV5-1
CASRPLGASTDTQYF
TGCGCCAGCAGACCCTTGGGGGCGAGCACAGATACGCAGTATTTT
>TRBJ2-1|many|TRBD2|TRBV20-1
CSAYSSGSSYNEQFF
TGCAGTGCCTACTCTAGCGGGAGCTCCTACAATGAGCAGTTCTTC
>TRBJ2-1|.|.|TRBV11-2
CASSLGDRGVNEQFF
TGTGCCAGCAGCTTAGGGGATAGAGGGGTCAATGAGCAGTTCTTC
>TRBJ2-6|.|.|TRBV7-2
CASSLDPWQGFVLTF
TGTGCCAGCAGCTTAGACCCGTGGCAGGGGTTCGTCCTGACTTTC
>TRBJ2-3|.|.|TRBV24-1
CATSDPPGDTQYF
TGTGCCACCAGTGATCCCCCAGGGGATACGCAGTATTTT
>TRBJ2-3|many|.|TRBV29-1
CSVPIYTQYF
TGCAGCGTACCGATCTATACGCAGTATTTT
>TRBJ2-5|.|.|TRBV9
CASSVGSIEGPMAETQYF
TGTGCCAGCAGCGTAGGGAGTATCGAGGGACCCATGGCAGAGACCCAGTACTTC
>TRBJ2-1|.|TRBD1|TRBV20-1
CSLQGAAYNEQFF
TGCAGCCTACAGGGGGCGGCCTACAATGAGCAGTTCTTC
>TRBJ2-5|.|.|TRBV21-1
CASQKGSREQYF
TGTGCCAGCCAAAAGGGCAGCCGGGAGCAGTACTTC
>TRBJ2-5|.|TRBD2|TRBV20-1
CSATPAGSGRVETQYF
TGCAGTGCTACCCCGGCTGGTAGCGGGAGAGTAGAGACCCAGTACTTC
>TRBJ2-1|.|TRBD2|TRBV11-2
CASSLSGRAHYNEQFF
TGTGCCAGCAGTCTTAGCGGGAGGGCCCATTACAATGAGCAGTTCTTC
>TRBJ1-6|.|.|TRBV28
CASRPGPYNSPLHF
TGTGCCAGCAGACCGGGACCCTATAATTCACCCCTCCACTTT
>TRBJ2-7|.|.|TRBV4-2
CASSQASVSYEQYF
TGTGCCAGCAGCCAGGCTAGCGTCTCCTACGAGCAGTACTTC
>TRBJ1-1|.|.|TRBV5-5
CASSRFIGQLNTEAFF
TGTGCCAGCAGCCGGTTCATCGGACAGCTGAACACTGAAGCTTTCTTT
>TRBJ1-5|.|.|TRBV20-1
CSASVNRAAQPQHF
TGCAGTGCTAGCGTTAACAGGGCAGCTCAGCCCCAGCATTTT
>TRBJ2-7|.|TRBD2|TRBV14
CASSQGSGAPYEQYF
TGTGCCAGCAGCCAAGGTAGCGGGGCACCCTACGAGCAGTACTTC
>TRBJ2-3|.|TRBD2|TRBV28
CAISSILLAGNTQYF
TGTGCCATCAGTTCCATATTACTAGCGGGGAATACGCAGTATTTT
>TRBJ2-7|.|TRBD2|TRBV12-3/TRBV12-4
CASPGLAGVSYEQYF
TGTGCCAGCCCGGGACTAGCGGGAGTGTCCTACGAGCAGTACTTC
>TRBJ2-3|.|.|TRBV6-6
CASSWSARDTQYF
TGTGCCAGCAGTTGGAGTGCCCGAGATACGCAGTATTTT